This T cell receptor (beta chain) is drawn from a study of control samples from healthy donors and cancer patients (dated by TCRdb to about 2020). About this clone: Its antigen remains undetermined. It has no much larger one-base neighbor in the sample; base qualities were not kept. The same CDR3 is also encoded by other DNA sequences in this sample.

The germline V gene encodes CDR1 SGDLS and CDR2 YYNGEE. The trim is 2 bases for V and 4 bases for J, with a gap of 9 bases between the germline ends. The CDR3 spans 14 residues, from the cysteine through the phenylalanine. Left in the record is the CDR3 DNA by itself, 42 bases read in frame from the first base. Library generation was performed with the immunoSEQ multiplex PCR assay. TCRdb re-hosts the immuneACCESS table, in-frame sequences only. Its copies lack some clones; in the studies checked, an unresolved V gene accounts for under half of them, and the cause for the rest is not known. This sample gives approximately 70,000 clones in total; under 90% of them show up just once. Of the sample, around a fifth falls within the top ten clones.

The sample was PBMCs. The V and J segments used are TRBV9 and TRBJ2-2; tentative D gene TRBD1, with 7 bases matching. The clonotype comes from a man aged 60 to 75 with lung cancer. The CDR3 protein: CASSVQGGTGELFF. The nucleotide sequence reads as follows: TGTGCCAGCAGCGTTCAGGGGGGCACCGGGGAGCTGTTTTTT.